The 8 T cell receptor beta chains below all came from one sample that was sequenced in a study of cytomegalovirus exposure and HLA in healthy donors. Both 60 Vbeta primers and 13 Jbeta primers went into the PCR. Using immunoSEQ multiplex PCR, the repertoire was profiled, and TCRdb retains in-frame clones only, with some absent. The data show around 140,000 clones, approximately 90% seen once. The material sequenced was PBMCs. The receptors were gathered from a woman aged 25 to 39 in good health and CMV-seronegative.

This clone was detected only once. This rearrangement joins TRBV7-3 to TRBJ2-1, with TRBD2 matching 7 bases. The V and J ends lost 2 bases and 0 bases, in that order; junction bases with no gene match: 1. The CDR3 has 15 residues. Looked up from germline, CDR1 is SGHTA and CDR2 is FQGTGA. CDR3 nucleotide sequence: TGTGCCAGCAGCTTACGCGGGGGCTCCTACAATGAGCAGTTCTTC. Protein sequence: CASSLRGGSYNEQFF.

The count of this clone is one. The chain carries TRBV19 and TRBJ2-7; 9 nucleotides line up with TRBD1. The germline V gene encodes CDR1 LNHDA and CDR2 SQIVND (reference sequence). The V segment lost 5 bases and the J segment 5 bases; nucleotides outside the gene matches: 10. This CDR3 region has 15 residues. The CDR3 sequence is CASSQARDRVDEQYF. CDR3 nucleotides: TGTGCCAGTAGTCAAGCTCGGGACAGGGTCGACGAGCAGTACTTC.

The chain has TRBV7-3 and TRBJ2-1; 8 nucleotides align to TRBD2. Germline V gives CDR1 SGHTA, CDR2 FQGTGA. V dropped 2 bases and J dropped 4; count of bases not matched to a gene: 1. The CDR3 loop spans 14 amino acids. The CDR3 DNA is TGTGCCAGCAGCTTAGCGGGAGGTTACAATGAGCAGTTCTTC. Translating gives CASSLAGGYNEQFF.

The chain is built from TRBV5-4 and TRBJ1-2, with D tentatively TRBD1 (5 bases). Germline V gene data show CDR1 as SGHNT and CDR2 as YYREEE (reference sequence). Trimming pared 2 bases from V and 6 bases from J, leaving 20 bases between. There are 16 residues in the CDR3. The CDR3 coding sequence is TGTGCCAGCAGCTTAAATCGGCCTTGGGGCGGGAATGGCTACACCTTC. Translated, it gives CASSLNRPWGGNGYTF. Complete variable domain (other parts from reference TRBV5-4 and TRBJ1-2): ETGVTQSPTHLIKTRGQQVTLRCSSQSGHNTVSWYQQALGQGPQFIFQYYREEENGRGNFPPRFSGLQFPNYSSELNVNALELDDSALYLCASSLNRPWGGNGYTFGSGTRLTVV.

This chain joins TRBV4-2 and TRBJ1-2, with 7 nucleotides matching TRBD1. CDR1 LGHNA and CDR2 YNFKEQ come from the germline V gene. The ends lost 5 bases at V and 0 bases at J; junction bases unmatched: 6. There are 15 residues in the CDR3. The CDR3 here is CASSSQGDPNYGYTF. CDR3 in DNA: TGTGCCAGCAGCTCCCAGGGGGATCCTAACTATGGCTACACCTTC.

The chain is built from TRBV4-1 and TRBJ1-5; D possibly corresponds to TRBD1 (5 bases). CDR3 length: 15 amino acids. Germline V gene sequence: CDR1 MGHRA, CDR2 YSYEKL. V shed 1 base and J shed 7 bases, with 14 bases lying between them. The CDR3 protein is CASSQVRTSGQPQHF. The CDR3, as DNA: TGCGCCAGCAGCCAAGTACGGACATCGGGCCAGCCCCAGCATTTT.

The DNA of the CDR3 is TGTGCCAGCAGCGCCCGGCCGGACAGGGGGCATAACTATGGCTACACCTTC. It codes for CASSARPDRGHNYGYTF. The J gene is TRBJ1-2, the V gene TRBV11-2; 11 bases are shared with TRBD1. The CDR3 covers 17 residues. Germline trimming cut 5 bases from V and 1 base from J; bases unmatched to any gene: 9. CDR1 is SGHAT and CDR2 is FQNNGV in the germline V gene.

The genes are TRBV4-1 and TRBJ1-3; 7 bases fit TRBD1. Germline V gene lookup returns CDR1 MGHRA and CDR2 YSYEKL. The CDR3 contains 16 residues. The V segment lost 1 base and the J segment 0 bases; nucleotides outside the gene matches: 3. CDR3 in amino acids: CASSQGGQSSGNTIYF. The CDR3 DNA reads TGCGCCAGCAGCCAAGGGGGACAGAGCTCTGGAAACACCATATATTTT.